The TCR beta chain described here comes from a study of blood T cells in healthy people across ages. Germline CDR1 is LGHNT and CDR2 is FRNRAP. V lost 0 bases and J lost 6, with 3 bases in between. There are 12 residues in the CDR3. Together with a sample-barcoded 5' primer, a J-beta primer mix was included in a second PCR lasting about 6 to 11 cycles. In TCRdb, the 5' RACE reads were re-called with MiXCR into one record per CDR3 protein. Of roughly 2 million distinct CDR3 sequences in the sample, around half are singletons; the top ten hold 2.1%. The rearrangement links TRBV12-5 to TRBJ2-1, with D unresolved. The sequenced material came from blood. This TCR came from a woman aged 40-49 years in good health. In DNA, the CDR3 is TGTGCTAGTGGTTTGGTCTCCAATGAGCAGTTCTTC. Encoded protein: CASGLVSNEQFF.